Below, 17 T cell receptor beta chains from the same sample are listed, as sequenced in a study of identical twins. TCRdb passed the 5' RACE reads through MiXCR, listing each CDR3 protein once. The table includes approximately 700,000 distinct CDR3 sequences, over 15% detected once. These data were also reused for a study on T cells expressing NK-cell markers.

Sequenced: PBMCs. These receptor sequences come from a woman younger than 30 in good health.

The chain combines TRBV9 with TRBJ1-2; TRBD1 matches 9 bases. The CDR3 loop spans 13 amino acids. Germline trimming cut 3 bases from V and 5 bases from J; bases unmatched to any gene: 2. Germline lookup yields CDR1 SGDLS and CDR2 YYNGEE. Here the CDR3 DNA reads TGTGCCAGCAGCGAGGGACAGGGATATGGCTACACCTTC. Amino acids: CASSEGQGYGYTF.

This clonotype was counted only a few times. The J gene is TRBJ2-7, the V gene TRBV7-2, with TRBD1 identical over 8 bases. This CDR3 has 14 residues. V was clipped by 1 base and J by 6 bases; unmatched bases: 5. Germline values: CDR1 SGHTA, CDR2 FQGNSA. The CDR3 region is CASSLGQGKREQYF. CDR3 coding DNA: TGTGCCAGCAGCTTAGGACAGGGGAAGCGCGAGCAGTACTTC.

V usage is TRBV7-9 and J usage is TRBJ2-2; D is ambiguous. Deletions cut 5 bases from V and 5 bases from J, with 12 bases between. Germline V gives CDR1 SEHNR, CDR2 FQNEAQ (reference sequence). This CDR3 is 14 amino acids long. CDR3 in DNA: TGTGCCAGCAGCCCCGTACGTGGGACCGGGGAGCTGTTTTTT. The encoded protein is CASSPVRGTGELFF.

This clonotype came up a few times. V and J are TRBV7-9 and TRBJ2-7; D perhaps matches TRBD1 (5 bases). Germline loops: CDR1 SEHNR, CDR2 FQNEAQ (reference sequence). V lost 1 base and J lost 2, with 9 bases in between. This CDR3 contains 14 residues. CDR3 coding DNA: TGTGCCAGCAGCTTAGGGACGGACACCTACGAGCAGTACTTC. Encoded protein: CASSLGTDTYEQYF.

In this sample, this clonotype turned up a few times. V and J are TRBV20-1 and TRBJ2-2, with 7 bases identical to TRBD2. Germline V gives CDR1 DFQATT, CDR2 SNEGSKA (reference sequence). The CDR3 is made up of 14 amino acids. The V segment lost 6 bases and the J segment 6 bases; nucleotides outside the gene matches: 10. The DNA of the CDR3 is TGCAGTGCGGTCTGGAGGGGAGGGCCCGGGGAGCTGTTTTTT. Its protein is CSAVWRGGPGELFF.

The CDR3 bases are TGCGCCAGCAGCTTGCGGGAGAGGGCCGGGGAGCTGTTTTTT. Translated, it gives CASSLRERAGELFF. The genes are TRBV5-1 and TRBJ2-2, with D possibly matching TRBD2 (6 bases). Germline-derived CDR1 and CDR2 are SGHRS and YFSETQ. V gave up 1 base and J gave up 6 bases, with 10 bases separating them. The CDR3 loop spans 14 amino acids.

This clonotype has ten or more counts. This rearrangement joins TRBV12-3 or TRBV12-4 to TRBJ1-1; D unclear. Deletions cut 3 bases from V and 0 bases from J, with 17 bases between. This CDR3 comprises 17 residues. The CDR3 nucleotides read TGTGCCAGCAGTTTCCTCGGGAACCCTCACATGAACACTGAAGCTTTCTTT. Its protein product is CASSFLGNPHMNTEAFF.

This rearrangement joins TRBV5-6 to TRBJ1-1, with 10 bases that match TRBD1. V lost 2 bases, J lost 1 base, and 5 bases stayed unmatched. The CDR3 is made up of 16 amino acids. CDR1 is SGHDT and CDR2 is YYEEEE in the germline V gene. The CDR3 DNA reads as TGTGCCAGCAGCTTTCCGGGACAGGGGTCGAACACTGAAGCTTTCTTT. This gives the protein CASSFPGQGSNTEAFF.

The chain carries TRBV20-1 and TRBJ1-4; no definite D call. The germline V gene encodes CDR1 DFQATT and CDR2 SNEGSKA (reference sequence). V was pared by 2 bases and J by 8 bases, with 6 bases between. CDR3 length equals 11 residues. As DNA, the CDR3 is TGCAGTGCTAGAATTGGGGAAAAACTGTTTTTT. This encodes CSARIGEKLFF.

This clonotype came up many times. V gene TRBV27 combines with J gene TRBJ1-1; a possible D gene is TRBD1 (6 bases). The CDR3 is 13 amino acids. V gave up 8 bases and J gave up 0 bases, with 10 bases separating them. Germline V lookup: CDR1 MNHEY, CDR2 SMNVEV (reference sequence). This chain's CDR3 is CASRRGLNTEAFF. CDR3 nucleotides: TGTGCCAGCCGGCGGGGGCTGAACACTGAAGCTTTCTTT.

This clonotype has just a few counts. The chain couples TRBV7-9 to TRBJ2-3, with D maybe TRBD2 (5 bases). Germline V gene sequence: CDR1 SEHNR, CDR2 FQNEAQ (reference sequence). V was cut by 3 bases and J by 0 bases, with 10 bases left in between. This CDR3 is built from 15 residues. CDR3 in amino acids: CASSFRGRSTDTQYF. In DNA, the CDR3 is TGTGCCAGCAGCTTCCGGGGTCGAAGCACAGATACGCAGTATTTT.

V usage is TRBV4-3 and J usage is TRBJ2-2; 12 bases map to TRBD2. V was clipped by 1 base and J by 7 bases; unmatched bases: 10. Germline V gene data show CDR1 as LGHNA and CDR2 as YSLEER. This CDR3 region has 18 residues. The CDR3 reads CASSQGLLAGGPIGELFF. The CDR3 DNA reads TGCGCCAGCAGCCAAGGCCTCCTAGCGGGAGGGCCTATCGGGGAGCTGTTTTTT.

This clonotype has only a few counts. The chain employs TRBV12-3 or TRBV12-4 and TRBJ1-1; 7 positions match TRBD1. With V trimmed by 1 base and J by 11 bases, 10 bases remained unmatched. The CDR3 consists of 14 residues. The chain's CDR3 is CASSLGQGVGLAFF. The CDR3 DNA reads TGTGCCAGCAGTTTAGGTCAGGGGGTCGGCCTCGCTTTCTTT.

Only a few counts were recorded for this clonotype. V and J are TRBV5-1 and TRBJ1-1; D possibly corresponds to TRBD1 (6 bases). V was clipped by 4 bases and J by 1 base, with 17 bases between them. The CDR3 is made up of 16 amino acids. CDR1 and CDR2 (germline): SGHRS, YFSETQ. CDR3 protein: CASSLIPTGENTEAFF. The CDR3 DNA follows: TGCGCCAGCAGCCTGATACCGACAGGAGAGAACACTGAAGCTTTCTTT. The whole variable domain, remainder taken from reference TRBV5-1 and TRBJ1-1, is KAGVTQTPRYLIKTRGQQVTLSCSPISGHRSVSWYQQTPGQGLQFLFEYFSETQRNKGNFPGRFSGRQFSNSRSEMNVSTLELGDSALYLCASSLIPTGENTEAFFGQGTRLTVV.

This clonotype turned up a few times. The chain carries TRBV5-1 and TRBJ2-5; 7 bases are shared with TRBD1. The CDR3 has 13 amino acids. V lost 4 bases to trimming and J lost 4 bases; unmatched junction nucleotides: 4. Germline assignment: CDR1 SGHRS and CDR2 YFSETQ. This CDR3 is CASSTTGPETQYF. CDR3 coding DNA: TGCGCCAGCAGCACGACAGGGCCAGAGACCCAGTACTTC.

The chain employs TRBV20-1 and TRBJ2-1; 7 bases match TRBD1. This CDR3 is built from 13 residues. The trim removed 6 bases at V and 5 bases at J, leaving 7 bases unmatched. Germline CDR1 DFQATT, CDR2 SNEGSKA (reference sequence). The CDR3 bases are TGCAGTGCCCTGACAGGGACGGACAATGAGCAGTTCTTC. It specifies CSALTGTDNEQFF.

There are a few counts of this clonotype. The chain joins TRBV10-3 to TRBJ1-2, with D unclear. Between the trimmed V and J ends, which lost 3 bases and 7 bases, there was a span of 6 bases. The CDR3 sequence is 11 residues long. Germline V gene data show CDR1 as ENHRY and CDR2 as SYGVKD. CDR3 DNA: TGTGCCATCAGTGACGATGGTGGCTACACCTTC. This sequence encodes CAISDDGGYTF.